This T cell receptor beta chain was profiled in a study of shared clonotypes between healthy human individuals. With regard to this clone: Its antigen is not known.

Study-wide results and caveats: It was observed that roughly 5% of naive CD4 clonotypes were shared across a few donors.

As defined, naive CD8 cells were CD45RO-negative and positively selected for CCR7, with terminally differentiated effector memory CD45RA+ cells excluded. Produced via immunoSEQ multiplex PCR; TCRdb's table is partial and in-frame only. This table holds about 2.1 million clones, about 93% found once. Trimming stripped 2 bases from V and 1 base from J, with 14 bases between. CDR3 size: 16 residues. Germline values: CDR1 SEHNR, CDR2 FQNEAQ (reference sequence). Sequences were obtained from naive CD8+ T cells from PBMCs. This clonotype originated in a man aged 18-30 years in good health. Some clones in this sample may be carry-over from other donors' samples. The chain combines TRBV7-9 with TRBJ1-1; tentatively, D is TRBD1 (6 bases). CDR3 DNA: TGTGCCAGCAGCTTAAGGCCAGGGGAGCCGAACACTGAAGCTTTCTTT. Protein sequence: CASSLRPGEPNTEAFF.